These T cell receptor beta chains were read from a single sample in a study of beta chain features in type 1 diabetes. TCRdb's table, derived via immunoSEQ multiplex PCR, lists solely in-frame clones and lacks some. The sample contains around 180,000 clones, 10% to 15% of which appear only once. The sample taken for sequencing was central memory CD4+ T cells from blood. The origin of the receptors is a woman in her late teens or twenties in good health. Each CDR3 is given with its conserved first and last residue. D genes are given only for firm matches. Only some rows state a clone size, as once, few, many or a class for expanded clones.

size,D,J,V,CDR3,DNA
few,-,TRBJ2-2,TRBV30,CAFQGLAGTGELFF,TGTGCCTTCCAGGGATTGGCAGGAACCGGGGAGCTGTTTTTT
few,TRBD1,TRBJ2-5,TRBV28,CASSPSGQGKETQYF,TGTGCCAGCTCCCCCTCGGGACAGGGGAAAGAGACCCAGTACTTC
few,TRBD1,TRBJ2-5,TRBV28,CASSSLGQGALAETQYF,TGTGCCAGCAGTTCTCTAGGACAGGGGGCCTTAGCGGAGACCCAGTACTTC
-,-,TRBJ1-2,TRBV5-1,CASSLDTANYGYTF,TGCGCCAGCAGCTTGGATACAGCCAACTATGGCTACACCTTC
-,TRBD1,TRBJ2-7,TRBV6-6,CASSHQGDQYF,TGTGCCAGCAGTCATCAGGGGGACCAGTACTTC
few,TRBD1,TRBJ2-1,TRBV4-3,CASSQLHQQGADEQFF,TGCGCCAGCAGCCAACTGCACCAACAGGGGGCTGATGAGCAGTTCTTC
-,TRBD1,TRBJ2-2,TRBV6-6,CASSTRQGGGGELFF,TGTGCCAGCAGTACCCGACAGGGGGGAGGCGGGGAGCTGTTTTTT
few,-,TRBJ2-1,TRBV2,CASGLNGYNEQFF,TGTGCCAGCGGGCTAAATGGTTACAATGAGCAGTTCTTC
few,TRBD2,TRBJ2-5,TRBV5-4,CASSLAGGGRETQYF,TGTGCCAGCAGCTTAGCGGGAGGGGGAAGGGAGACCCAGTACTTC
few,TRBD1,TRBJ2-7,TRBV5-6,CASSLMTGTATYEQYF,TGTGCCAGCAGCTTGATGACTGGGACAGCGACCTACGAGCAGTACTTC
-,TRBD2,TRBJ2-7,TRBV15,CATQSGLAGEYEQYF,TGTGCCACCCAATCGGGACTAGCGGGAGAGTACGAGCAGTACTTC
few,TRBD2,TRBJ2-1,TRBV4-1,CASSLLAGHSQFF,TGCGCCAGCAGCCTTCTAGCGGGACACTCCCAGTTCTTC
-,TRBD2,TRBJ2-2,TRBV9,CASSVRLAGANTGELFF,TGTGCCAGCAGCGTGCGGCTAGCGGGAGCGAACACCGGGGAGCTGTTTTTT
-,TRBD2,TRBJ2-7,TRBV7-2,CASSLEILAGGREQYF,TGTGCCAGCAGCTTAGAAATACTAGCGGGAGGGCGCGAGCAGTACTTC
few,TRBD2,TRBJ2-1,TRBV11-2,CASSLVPSGRANEQFF,TGTGCCAGCAGCTTAGTACCTAGCGGGAGGGCCAATGAGCAGTTCTTC
-,TRBD2,TRBJ2-2,TRBV7-3,CASSLTFTSAGELFF,TGTGCCAGCAGCTTAACGTTTACTAGCGCCGGGGAGCTGTTTTTT
-,-,TRBJ1-4,TRBV7-9,CASRPGQGTEKLFF,TGTGCCAGCAGGCCGGGACAAGGGACCGAAAAACTGTTTTTT
-,-,TRBJ2-5,TRBV29-1,CSTQYQETQYF,TGCAGTACACAGTACCAAGAGACCCAGTACTTC
many,-,TRBJ2-7,TRBV28,CASSLQQDEQYF,TGTGCCAGCAGTTTACAACAGGACGAGCAGTACTTC
-,-,TRBJ1-4,TRBV5-6,CASSSRSVQEKLFF,TGTGCCAGCAGCTCCAGGTCGGTTCAGGAAAAACTGTTTTTT
-,-,TRBJ1-1,TRBV18,CASSPLGDTEAFF,TGTGCCAGCTCACCGCTCGGGGACACTGAAGCTTTCTTT
-,TRBD2,TRBJ2-3,TRBV6-6,CASSSSGGTDTQYF,TGTGCCAGCAGTTCTAGCGGCGGCACAGATACGCAGTATTTT
-,-,TRBJ2-7,TRBV29-1,CSVEDRGGSEQYF,TGCAGCGTTGAAGATCGAGGAGGGAGCGAGCAGTACTTC
-,-,TRBJ2-7,TRBV29-1,CSVERHPREQYF,TGCAGCGTTGAAAGGCATCCGAGGGAGCAGTACTTC
once,TRBD2,TRBJ2-7,TRBV28,CASIRLVGGRATEQYF,TGTGCCAGCATCCGTCTCGTGGGTGGGAGGGCGACCGAGCAGTACTTC
few,TRBD2,TRBJ2-3,TRBV5-4,CASSLVVASGRADTQYF,TGTGCCAGCAGCTTGGTAGTGGCTAGCGGGCGGGCAGATACGCAGTATTTT
-,TRBD2,TRBJ2-7,TRBV2,CASSEVTSGGIF,TGTGCCAGCAGTGAAGTGACTAGCGGGGGTATCTTC
-,TRBD2,TRBJ2-1,TRBV5-4,CASSLGGLAGDYEQFF,TGTGCCAGCAGCTTGGGAGGACTAGCGGGAGACTATGAGCAGTTCTTC
-,TRBD1,TRBJ1-3,TRBV30,CAYAGQAISGNTIYF,TGTGCCTACGCGGGACAGGCGATCTCTGGAAACACCATATATTTT
-,TRBD1,TRBJ2-5,TRBV27,CASSLLGTGGLRETQYF,TGTGCCAGCAGTTTATTGGGGACAGGGGGATTGAGGGAGACCCAGTACTTC
-,TRBD1,TRBJ2-7,TRBV6-6,CASTLTGGYEQYF,TGTGCCAGCACCCTGACAGGGGGCTACGAGCAGTACTTC
few,TRBD1,TRBJ2-7,TRBV30,CAWDRGRFGEQYF,TGTGCCTGGGACAGGGGGCGCTTTGGCGAGCAGTACTTC
-,-,TRBJ2-7,TRBV18,CASSAGTGYEQYF,TGTGCCAGCTCAGCCGGGACTGGCTACGAGCAGTACTTC
few,TRBD1,TRBJ1-1,TRBV28,CASSLRRQGLTEAFF,TGTGCCAGCAGTTTAAGGAGACAGGGGTTGACTGAAGCTTTCTTT
-,-,TRBJ1-2,TRBV7-8,CASSLVTVLNYGYTF,TGTGCCAGCAGCTTAGTGACAGTGTTGAACTATGGCTACACCTTC
-,-,TRBJ2-4,TRBV25-1,CASSESGGRIAKNIQYF,TGTGCCAGCAGTGAATCTGGTGGGAGAATAGCCAAAAACATTCAGTACTTC
-,TRBD1,TRBJ1-2,TRBV27,CASSGENRGAYGYTF,TGTGCCAGCAGTGGGGAAAACAGGGGGGCCTATGGCTACACCTTC
-,-,TRBJ2-3,TRBV6-5,CASKPAGLRTDTQYF,TGTGCCAGCAAACCAGCAGGACTCCGCACAGATACGCAGTATTTT
-,TRBD1,TRBJ2-7,TRBV28,CASSVTRGREQYF,TGTGCCAGCAGTGTAACCAGGGGGCGCGAGCAGTACTTC
few,-,TRBJ1-5,TRBV4-2,CASSQDPLNWPQHF,TGTGCCAGCAGCCAAGATCCTCTTAATTGGCCCCAGCATTTT
-,-,TRBJ2-1,TRBV6-1,CASDRGTGEQFF,TGTGCCAGCGATAGAGGTACTGGTGAGCAGTTCTTC
few,-,TRBJ1-5,TRBV30,CAWTPLGRGGNQPQHF,TGTGCCTGGACTCCACTTGGAAGGGGAGGGAATCAGCCCCAGCATTTT
few,TRBD1,TRBJ2-7,TRBV15,CATSREGQGYEQYF,TGTGCCACCAGCAGAGAAGGACAGGGTTACGAGCAGTACTTC
-,-,TRBJ1-5,TRBV4-1,CASSQEGGGHNQPQHF,TGCGCCAGCAGCCAAGAAGGAGGAGGGCACAATCAGCCCCAGCATTTT
-,TRBD1,TRBJ1-6,TRBV30,CACSRDSNSPLHF,TGTGCTTGCTCCCGGGACAGTAATTCACCCCTCCACTTT
few,-,TRBJ1-5,TRBV30,CAWSTAAGRNQPQHF,TGTGCCTGGAGTACAGCCGCAGGGCGCAATCAGCCCCAGCATTTT
few,-,TRBJ1-1,TRBV7-3,CASSYQGYTEAFF,TGTGCCAGCAGCTATCAGGGTTACACTGAAGCTTTCTTT
-,-,TRBJ2-3,TRBV5-1,CASSLGTTSDTQYF,TGCGCCAGCAGCTTGGGGACAACGTCAGATACGCAGTATTTT
-,-,TRBJ2-3,TRBV27,CASSLSRLGTDTQYF,TGTGCCAGCAGTTTAAGTCGGTTGGGCACAGATACGCAGTATTTT
few,TRBD1,TRBJ2-2,TRBV27,CASSWTGQGGELFF,TGTGCCAGCAGTTGGACAGGTCAGGGCGGGGAGCTGTTTTTT
-,-,TRBJ2-3,TRBV6-1,CASSDGRKGTLKYF,TGTGCCAGCAGTGATGGGAGGAAAGGGACCTTGAAGTATTTT
-,TRBD1,TRBJ2-7,TRBV5-1,CASSLEQGAFYEQYF,TGCGCCAGCAGCTTGGAACAGGGGGCGTTTTACGAGCAGTACTTC
-,TRBD1,TRBJ2-2,TRBV19,CASSTGGHTGELFF,TGTGCCAGTAGCACAGGGGGTCACACCGGGGAGCTGTTTTTT
few,TRBD1,TRBJ2-3,TRBV5-1,CASKGQGASSTDTQYF,TGCGCCAGCAAAGGACAGGGGGCGTCAAGCACAGATACGCAGTATTTT
few,TRBD2,TRBJ2-2,TRBV30,CAWRLAGTGELFF,TGTGCCTGGCGGCTAGCGGGCACCGGGGAGCTGTTTTTT
-,TRBD2,TRBJ2-1,TRBV27,CASSFGRAEGEQFF,TGTGCCAGCAGTTTTGGGAGGGCGGAGGGTGAGCAGTTCTTC
-,-,TRBJ2-2,TRBV11-2,CASSLFGRNTGELFF,TGTGCCAGCAGCTTATTCGGGAGGAACACCGGGGAGCTGTTTTTT
few,-,TRBJ2-2,TRBV7-9,CASSIPGLNTGELFF,TGTGCCAGCAGCATCCCGGGACTCAACACCGGGGAGCTGTTTTTT
few,TRBD1,TRBJ1-2,TRBV7-2,CASSGTGTRYGYTF,TGTGCCAGCAGCGGGACAGGGACGCGGTATGGCTACACCTTC
few,-,TRBJ1-2,TRBV4-2,CASSQYSGGSTGSGYTF,TGTGCCAGCAGCCAATACTCAGGAGGTTCGACGGGAAGCGGCTACACCTTC